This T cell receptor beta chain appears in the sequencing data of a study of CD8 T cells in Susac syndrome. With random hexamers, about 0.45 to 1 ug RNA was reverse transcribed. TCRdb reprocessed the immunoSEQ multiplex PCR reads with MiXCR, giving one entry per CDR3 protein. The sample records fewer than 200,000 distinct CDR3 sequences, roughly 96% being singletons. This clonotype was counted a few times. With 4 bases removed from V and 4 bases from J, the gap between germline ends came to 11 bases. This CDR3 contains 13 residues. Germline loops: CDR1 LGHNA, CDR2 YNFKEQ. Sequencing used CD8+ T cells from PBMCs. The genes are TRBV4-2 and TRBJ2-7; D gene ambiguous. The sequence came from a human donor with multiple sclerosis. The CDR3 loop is CASSLRPIYEQYF. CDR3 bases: TGTGCCAGCAGCCTCCGACCCATTTACGAGCAGTACTTC.